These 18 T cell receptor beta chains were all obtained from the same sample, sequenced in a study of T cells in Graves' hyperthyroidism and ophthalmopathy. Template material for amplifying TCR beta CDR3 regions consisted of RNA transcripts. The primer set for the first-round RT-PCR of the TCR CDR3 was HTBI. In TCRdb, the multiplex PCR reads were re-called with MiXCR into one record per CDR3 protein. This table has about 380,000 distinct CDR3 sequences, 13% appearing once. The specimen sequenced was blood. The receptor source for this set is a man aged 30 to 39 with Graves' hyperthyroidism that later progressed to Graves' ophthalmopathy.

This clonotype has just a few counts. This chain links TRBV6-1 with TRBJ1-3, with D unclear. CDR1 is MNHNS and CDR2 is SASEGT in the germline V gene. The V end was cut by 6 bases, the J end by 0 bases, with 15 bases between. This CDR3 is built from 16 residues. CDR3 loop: CASRSPRVHSGNTIYF. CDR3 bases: TGTGCCAGCAGGAGCCCGAGGGTGCACTCTGGAAACACCATATATTTT.

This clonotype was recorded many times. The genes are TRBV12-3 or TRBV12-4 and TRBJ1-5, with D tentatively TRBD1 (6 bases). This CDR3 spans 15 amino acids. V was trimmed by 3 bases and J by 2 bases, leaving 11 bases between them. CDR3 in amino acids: CASSLGGHGNQPQHF. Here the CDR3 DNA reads TGTGCCAGCAGTTTGGGGGGGCACGGCAATCAGCCCCAGCATTTT.

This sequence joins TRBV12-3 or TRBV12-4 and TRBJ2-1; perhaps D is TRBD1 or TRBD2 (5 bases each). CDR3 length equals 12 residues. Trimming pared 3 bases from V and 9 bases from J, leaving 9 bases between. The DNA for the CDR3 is TGTGCCAGCAGTTTTTTGGGGGTTGAGCAGTTCTTC. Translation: CASSFLGVEQFF.

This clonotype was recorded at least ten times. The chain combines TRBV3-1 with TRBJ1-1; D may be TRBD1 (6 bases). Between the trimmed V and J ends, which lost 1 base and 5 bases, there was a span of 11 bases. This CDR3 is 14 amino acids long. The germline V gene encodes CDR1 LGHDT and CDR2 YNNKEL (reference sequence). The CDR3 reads CASSQGQGWTEAFF. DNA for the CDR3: TGTGCCAGCAGCCAAGGGCAGGGGTGGACTGAAGCTTTCTTT.

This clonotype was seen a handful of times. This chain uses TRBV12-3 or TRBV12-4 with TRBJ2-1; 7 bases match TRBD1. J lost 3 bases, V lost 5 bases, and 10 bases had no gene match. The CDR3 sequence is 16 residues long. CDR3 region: CASSPRTGPFYNEQFF. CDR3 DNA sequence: TGTGCCAGCAGTCCCCGGACAGGCCCATTCTACAATGAGCAGTTCTTC.

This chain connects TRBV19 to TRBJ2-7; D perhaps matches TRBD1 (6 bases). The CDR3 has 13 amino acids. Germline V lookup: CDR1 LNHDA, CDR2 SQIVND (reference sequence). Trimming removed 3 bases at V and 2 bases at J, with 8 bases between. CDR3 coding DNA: TGTGCCAGTAGTATTACAGGGCCCTACGAGCAGTACTTC. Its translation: CASSITGPYEQYF.

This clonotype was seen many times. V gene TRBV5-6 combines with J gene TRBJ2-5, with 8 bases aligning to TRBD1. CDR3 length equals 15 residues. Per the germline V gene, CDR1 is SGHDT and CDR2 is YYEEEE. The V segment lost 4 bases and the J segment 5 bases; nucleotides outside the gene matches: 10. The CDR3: CASSPRQGRRETQYF. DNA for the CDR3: TGTGCCAGCAGCCCCCGACAGGGGAGGAGGGAGACCCAGTACTTC. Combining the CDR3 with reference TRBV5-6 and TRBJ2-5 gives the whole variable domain DAGVTQSPTHLIKTRGQQVTLRCSPKSGHDTVSWYQQALGQGPQFIFQYYEEEERQRGNFPDRFSGHQFPNYSSELNVNALLLGDSALYLCASSPRQGRRETQYFGPGTRLLVL.

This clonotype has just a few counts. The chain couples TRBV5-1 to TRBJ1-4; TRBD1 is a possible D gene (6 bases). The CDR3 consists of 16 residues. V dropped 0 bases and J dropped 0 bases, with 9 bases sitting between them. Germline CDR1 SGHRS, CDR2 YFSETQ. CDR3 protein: CASSLEGHATNEKLFF. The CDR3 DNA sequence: TGCGCCAGCAGCTTGGAGGGACACGCAACTAATGAAAAACTGTTTTTT.

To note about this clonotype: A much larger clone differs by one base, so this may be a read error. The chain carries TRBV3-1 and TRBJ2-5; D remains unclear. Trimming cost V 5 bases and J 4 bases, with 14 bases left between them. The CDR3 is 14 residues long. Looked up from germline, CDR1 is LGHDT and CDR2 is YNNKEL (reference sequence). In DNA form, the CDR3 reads TGTGCCAGCAGCGAAGGTTTCTCGCTAGAGACCCAGTACTTC. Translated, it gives CASSEGFSLETQYF.

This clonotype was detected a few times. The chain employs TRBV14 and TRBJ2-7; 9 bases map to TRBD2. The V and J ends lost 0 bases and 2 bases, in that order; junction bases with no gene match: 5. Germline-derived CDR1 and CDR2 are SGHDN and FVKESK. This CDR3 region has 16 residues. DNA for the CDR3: TGTGCCAGCAGCCAAGATGAGCGGGGGGACCCCTACGAGCAGTACTTC. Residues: CASSQDERGDPYEQYF.

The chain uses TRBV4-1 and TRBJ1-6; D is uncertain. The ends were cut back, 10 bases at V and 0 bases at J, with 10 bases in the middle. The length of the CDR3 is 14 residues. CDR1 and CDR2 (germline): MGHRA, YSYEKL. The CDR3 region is CATSEISYNSPLHF. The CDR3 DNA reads TGCGCCACCTCAGAGATCTCCTATAATTCACCCCTCCACTTT.

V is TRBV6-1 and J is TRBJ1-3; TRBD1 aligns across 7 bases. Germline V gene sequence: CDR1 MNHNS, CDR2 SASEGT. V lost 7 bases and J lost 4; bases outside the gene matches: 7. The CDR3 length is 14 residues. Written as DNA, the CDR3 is TGTGCCAGCACCGAAATGACAGGGGGAAACACCATATATTTT. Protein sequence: CASTEMTGGNTIYF.

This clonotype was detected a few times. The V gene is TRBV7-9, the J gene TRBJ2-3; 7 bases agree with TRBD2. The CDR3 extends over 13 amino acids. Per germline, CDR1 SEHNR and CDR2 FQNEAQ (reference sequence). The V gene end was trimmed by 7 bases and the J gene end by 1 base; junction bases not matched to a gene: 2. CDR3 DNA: TGTGCCAGCAAGGCGGGGGGCACAGATACGCAGTATTTT. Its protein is CASKAGGTDTQYF.

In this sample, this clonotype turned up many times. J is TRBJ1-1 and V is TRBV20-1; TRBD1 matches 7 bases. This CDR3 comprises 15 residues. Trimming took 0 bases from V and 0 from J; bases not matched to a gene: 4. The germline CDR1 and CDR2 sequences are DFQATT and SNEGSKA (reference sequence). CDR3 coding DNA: TGCAGTGCTAGAGACGGGACAGATATGAACACTGAAGCTTTCTTT. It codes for CSARDGTDMNTEAFF.

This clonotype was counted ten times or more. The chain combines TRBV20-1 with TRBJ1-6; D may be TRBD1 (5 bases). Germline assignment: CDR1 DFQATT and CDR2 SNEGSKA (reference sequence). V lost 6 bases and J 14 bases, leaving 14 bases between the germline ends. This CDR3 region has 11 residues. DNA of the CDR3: TGCAGTGCCATAAGCGGGGGGACCCTCCACTTT. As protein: CSAISGGTLHF.

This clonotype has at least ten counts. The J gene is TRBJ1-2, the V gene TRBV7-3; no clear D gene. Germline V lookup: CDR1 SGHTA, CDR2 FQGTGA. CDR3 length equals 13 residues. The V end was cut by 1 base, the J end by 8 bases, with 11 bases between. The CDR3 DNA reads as TGTGCCAGCAGCTTAAGGGGATCGGAAGGCTACACCTTC. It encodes CASSLRGSEGYTF.

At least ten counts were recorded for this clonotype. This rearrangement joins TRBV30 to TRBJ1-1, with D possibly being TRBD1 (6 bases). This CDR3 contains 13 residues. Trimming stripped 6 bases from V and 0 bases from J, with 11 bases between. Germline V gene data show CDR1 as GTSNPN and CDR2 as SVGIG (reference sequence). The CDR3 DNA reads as TGTGCCTGTTCGGGACACCTGAACACTGAAGCTTTCTTT. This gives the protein CACSGHLNTEAFF.

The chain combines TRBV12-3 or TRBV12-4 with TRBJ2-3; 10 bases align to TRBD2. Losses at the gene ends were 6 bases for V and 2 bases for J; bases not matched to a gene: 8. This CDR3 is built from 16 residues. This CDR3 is CASSSRTSGNTDTQYF. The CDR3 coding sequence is TGTGCCAGCAGCTCCAGGACTAGCGGTAACACAGATACGCAGTATTTT.